Presented here are 18 T cell receptor beta chains from one specimen sequenced in a study of regulatory T cells in long-lasting Graves disease (dated by TCRdb to 2020 to 2023). Library method: multiplex PCR. The sample was run on an Illumina HiSeq 4000. iRepertoire HTBI primers and Arm-PCR amplification of CDR3 regions were used to construct TCR beta libraries. Using fastp at Q25 and MiXCR, TCRdb reprocessed the public reads and kept productive beta chains. Rows are unified per CDR3 protein, each entry keeping the most common DNA and genes. This sample comprises about 200,000 distinct CDR3 sequences, around 20% of them detected only once. Of the sample, 10% to 15% is held by the ten largest clones. This specimen's time point label, interpreted: newly diagnosed GD, antithyroid drugs for less than 3 months. For both TCR sequencing and RNA sequencing, RNA was extracted from PBMCs in TRIzol. These data were likewise used in another study, on T cells in Graves' hyperthyroidism and ophthalmopathy.

Here the sequenced sample was peripheral blood mononuclear cells (PBMCs), taken at new diagnosis, from a patient treated with antithyroid drugs. These receptors were obtained from a woman aged 30 to 39 with Graves disease. Donor details come from another sample of the same person, matched by shared clones.

This clonotype was observed many times. V is TRBV2 and J is TRBJ2-6; D is uncertain. The V end was cut by 3 bases, the J end by 8 bases, with 5 bases between. The CDR3 loop spans 12 amino acids. Germline lookup yields CDR1 SNHLY and CDR2 FYNNEI. Here the CDR3 DNA reads TGTGCCAGCAGTGAGGCTCCCAACGTCCTGACTTTC. Its protein product is CASSEAPNVLTF.

This clonotype was counted at least ten times. The CDR3: CASSISWGLTDTQYF. The CDR3 DNA follows: TGTGCCAGCAGTATATCCTGGGGTCTCACAGATACGCAGTATTTT. This chain uses TRBV12-3 or TRBV12-4 with TRBJ2-3, with unresolved D. Trimming removed 5 bases at V and 2 bases at J, with 14 bases between. This CDR3 has 15 amino acids.

The chain uses TRBV13 and TRBJ1-2; a possible D gene is TRBD1 (6 bases). V was trimmed by 0 bases and J by 4 bases, leaving 15 bases between them. The CDR3 runs 16 residues. The germline V gene encodes CDR1 PRHDT and CDR2 FYEKMQ (reference sequence). CDR3 region: CASSLGSGGGLYGYTF. CDR3 in DNA: TGTGCCAGCAGCTTAGGCTCGGGGGGGGGCCTCTATGGCTACACCTTC.

This clonotype was seen at least ten times. The rearrangement uses TRBV19 and TRBJ2-7, with 7 bases aligning to TRBD1. CDR3 size: 16 residues. Germline CDR1 LNHDA, CDR2 SQIVND (reference sequence). V gave up 6 bases and J gave up 3 bases; unmatched junction bases: 14. The CDR3 DNA follows: TGTGCCAGTAGCCGCGGACAGGACCTAGGGAACTACGAGCAGTACTTC. Its translation: CASSRGQDLGNYEQYF.

The genes are TRBV19 and TRBJ2-7, with 13 bases fitting TRBD2. The length of the CDR3 is 15 residues. Germline trimming cut 5 bases from V and 4 bases from J; bases unmatched to any gene: 5. Germline V gene sequence: CDR1 LNHDA, CDR2 SQIVND (reference sequence). CDR3 region: CASSDRLAGGYEQYF. The CDR3 coding sequence is TGTGCCAGTAGTGACCGACTAGCGGGAGGTTACGAGCAGTACTTC.

This clonotype was recorded at least ten times. This chain connects TRBV20-1 to TRBJ2-1; TRBD2 agrees at 7 bases. Germline V gene lookup returns CDR1 DFQATT and CDR2 SNEGSKA (reference sequence). J lost 3 bases, V lost 6 bases, and 5 bases had no gene match. The CDR3 contains 13 residues. CDR3 nucleotide sequence: TGCAGTGCGTTCGGGACTATCTACAATGAGCAGTTCTTC. Translating gives CSAFGTIYNEQFF.

This clonotype was seen at least ten times. V and J are TRBV7-3 and TRBJ2-1; TRBD1 might be the D (5 bases). V lost 3 bases to trimming and J lost 3 bases, with 12 bases between them. Germline CDR1 reads SGHTA; CDR2 reads FQGTGA. This CDR3 is built from 15 residues. The CDR3: CASSFLQVGYNEQFF. The CDR3 coding sequence is TGTGCCAGCAGCTTTTTACAGGTCGGCTACAATGAGCAGTTCTTC.

There are many counts of this clonotype. V usage is TRBV12-3 or TRBV12-4 and J usage is TRBJ1-2, with 9 positions matching TRBD1. The V segment lost 6 bases and the J segment 7 bases; nucleotides outside the gene matches: 9. The CDR3 has 14 amino acids. CDR3 sequence (DNA): TGTGCCAGCAGGCCCTCGGGGACAGGGCTTGGCTACACCTTC. Protein: CASRPSGTGLGYTF.

On this clonotype itself: The CDR3 does not end in the conserved phenylalanine or tryptophan, so this is likely a read error. The chain recombines TRBV11-2 with TRBJ2-5; D is possibly TRBD1 or TRBD2 (5 bases each). CDR1 SGHAT and CDR2 FQNNGV come from the germline V gene. The V gene lost 5 bases and the J gene lost 8 bases, with 15 bases spanning the gap. There are 13 residues in the CDR3. In DNA form, the CDR3 reads TGTGCCAGCAGCGGCGGAGCGTGGGACACCCAGTACTAC. Residues: CASSGGAWDTQYY.

This clonotype showed up just a few times. The rearrangement links TRBV30 to TRBJ2-1, with D perhaps TRBD1 (5 bases). Germline V gives CDR1 GTSNPN, CDR2 SVGIG (reference sequence). Trimming cost V 3 bases and J 8 bases, with 17 bases left between them. This CDR3 contains 14 residues. This chain's CDR3 is CAWSMDTKSHEQFF. CDR3 DNA sequence: TGTGCCTGGAGCATGGACACCAAGTCCCATGAGCAGTTCTTC.

This clonotype was counted between two and nine times. The V and J genes are TRBV20-1 and TRBJ2-7; D possibly uses TRBD1 or TRBD2 (6 bases each). Germline V gene data show CDR1 as DFQATT and CDR2 as SNEGSKA (reference sequence). The CDR3 has 14 amino acids. Trimming stripped 0 bases from V and 4 bases from J, with 13 bases between. CDR3 sequence: CSAREQGGVYEQYF. Here the CDR3 DNA reads TGCAGTGCTAGAGAACAGGGCGGGGTGTACGAGCAGTACTTC.

This clonotype appeared many times. V is TRBV7-2 and J is TRBJ1-5; D ambiguous. CDR1 SGHTA and CDR2 FQGNSA come from the germline V gene. V lost 4 bases and J lost 3, with 7 bases in between. The CDR3 runs 13 residues. The CDR3 loop is CASSSRTNQPQHF. CDR3 DNA sequence: TGTGCCAGCAGCTCCAGGACCAATCAGCCCCAGCATTTT.

The chain employs TRBV27 and TRBJ2-7, with D perhaps assigned TRBD1 or TRBD2 (5 bases each). The V end was cut by 3 bases, the J end by 5 bases, with 11 bases between. Germline CDR1 MNHEY, CDR2 SMNVEV (reference sequence). The CDR3 length is 13 residues. CDR3 sequence reads: CASSFFRGDEQYF. The DNA of the CDR3 is TGTGCCAGCAGTTTTTTTCGGGGCGACGAGCAGTACTTC.

On this clonotype itself: A read error may explain this, as a much larger clone is one base away. The CDR3, as DNA: TGTGCCTGCAGTGAAGGGACAGGGAGGATCGGCTACACCTTC. Translating it yields CACSEGTGRIGYTF. J is TRBJ1-2 and V is TRBV2; TRBD1 matches at 9 bases. CDR1 is SNHLY and CDR2 is FYNNEI in the germline V gene. The CDR3 extends over 14 amino acids. The whole variable domain, filled in from reference TRBV2 and TRBJ1-2, reads EPEVTQTPSHQVTQMGQEVILRCVPISNHLYFYWYRQILGQKVEFLVSFYNNEISEKSEIFDDQFSVERPDGSNFTLKIRSTKLEDSAMYFCACSEGTGRIGYTFGSGTRLTVV.

This clonotype appeared many times. The chain links TRBV5-6 to TRBJ1-2; D remains unclear. This CDR3 comprises 14 residues. V was clipped by 4 bases and J by 4 bases, with 14 bases between them. Germline V gene data show CDR1 as SGHDT and CDR2 as YYEEEE. The CDR3 DNA is TGTGCCAGCAGCCCCGGAGGGCTGGTCTATGGCTACACCTTC. Its protein is CASSPGGLVYGYTF.

This clonotype was observed many times. This sequence joins TRBV3-1 and TRBJ1-4, with D maybe TRBD1 (5 bases). Germline V gene lookup returns CDR1 LGHDT and CDR2 YNNKEL (reference sequence). The CDR3 consists of 19 residues. The ends were cut back, 4 bases at V and 0 bases at J, with 21 bases in the middle. CDR3 sequence (DNA): TGTGCCAGCAGCCCCTGGGGCGTACAATCTTCCGCAACTAATGAAAAACTGTTTTTT. It codes for CASSPWGVQSSATNEKLFF.

This clonotype was recorded at least ten times. V is TRBV13 and J is TRBJ2-5; 11 nucleotides match TRBD2. After removal of 0 bases from V and 5 bases from J, the junction contained 2 bases not matched to a gene. CDR3 size: 15 residues. Germline CDR1 reads PRHDT; CDR2 reads FYEKMQ (reference sequence). CDR3 bases: TGTGCCAGCAGCTTAGGACTAGCGGGGGTTGAGACCCAGTACTTC. Translation gives CASSLGLAGVETQYF. The full variable domain, its missing parts supplied by reference TRBV13 and TRBJ2-5, is AAGVIQSPRHLIKEKRETATLKCYPIPRHDTVYWYQQGPGQDPQFLISFYEKMQSDKGSIPDRFSAQQFSDYHSELNMSSLELGDSALYFCASSLGLAGVETQYFGPGTRLLVL.

The table lists this clonotype with many counts. The rearrangement links TRBV12-5 to TRBJ1-1, with TRBD1 matching 8 bases. The ends lost 0 bases at V and 3 bases at J; junction bases unmatched: 9. The germline CDR1 and CDR2 sequences are LGHNT and FRNRAP. The CDR3 has 17 amino acids. Written as DNA, the CDR3 is TGTGCTAGTGGTTTGGTAGCGTCAGGGGGCTTTTACACTGAAGCTTTCTTT. Protein sequence: CASGLVASGGFYTEAFF.